Listed here are 15 T cell receptor beta chains from one sample, sequenced in a study of blood T cell repertoires in COVID-19 (dated by TCRdb to 2018 to 2020). Libraries came from the immunoSEQ multiplex PCR assay. Not all clones reach the TCRdb copy of this immuneACCESS table, which keeps in-frame sequences only. Checked studies attribute under half of the gap to unresolved V genes and leave the rest unexplained. This sample lists 110,000 to 150,000 clones; about nine tenths were detected once. Of the sample, approximately 4.3% is held by the ten largest clones. The specimen was PBMCs or T cells enriched from blood (not recorded which). The receptors shown here come from a man aged 45 to 65 who had recovered from COVID-19.

The chain carries TRBV27 and TRBJ2-5, with D maybe TRBD1 (6 bases). Germline assignment: CDR1 MNHEY and CDR2 SMNVEV (reference sequence). V was clipped by 8 bases and J by 3 bases, with 10 bases between them. This CDR3 is 12 amino acids long. CDR3 loop: CASGDTEETQYF. In nucleotides, the CDR3 is TGTGCCAGCGGGGACACGGAAGAGACCCAGTACTTC.

Written as DNA, the CDR3 is TGTGCCAGCAGCTTAACGAGATTCGGTGGCTACACCTTC. Residues: CASSLTRFGGYTF. The rearrangement links TRBV7-3 to TRBJ1-2; unclear D gene. V shed 0 bases and J shed 7 bases, with 9 bases lying between them. This CDR3 is built from 13 residues. From germline, CDR1 is SGHTA and CDR2 FQGTGA.

The chain has TRBV27 and TRBJ2-7; D is possibly TRBD2 (6 bases). Deletions cut 2 bases from V and 4 bases from J, with 18 bases between. The CDR3 covers 16 residues. Germline CDR1 reads MNHEY; CDR2 reads SMNVEV (reference sequence). Here the CDR3 DNA reads TGTGCCAGCAGTTTAAGGACTACCGCCGCCTCTTACGAGCAGTACTTC. This translates into CASSLRTTAASYEQYF.

The J gene is TRBJ2-1, the V gene TRBV28, with a tentative D call TRBD1 (6 bases). This CDR3 region has 12 residues. V lost 4 bases to trimming and J lost 6 bases, with 7 bases between them. Germline V gene sequence: CDR1 MDHEN, CDR2 SYDVKM. In nucleotides, the CDR3 is TGTGCCAGCAGTTCAGGGGTCAATGAGCAGTTCTTC. This sequence encodes CASSSGVNEQFF.

This clone appeared a single time. The chain recombines TRBV6-2 or TRBV6-3 with TRBJ1-2; TRBD1 is a possible D gene (5 bases). Between the trimmed V and J ends, which lost 5 bases and 1 base, there was a span of 14 bases. CDR3 length equals 15 residues. CDR1 is MNHEY and CDR2 is SVGEGT in the germline V gene. In nucleotides, the CDR3 is TGTGCCAGCAGTGCTAGGGACTCAAGTAACTATGGCTACACCTTC. It encodes CASSARDSSNYGYTF.

The rearrangement joins TRBV19 to TRBJ1-1; no clear D. V dropped 1 base and J dropped 1 base, with 7 bases sitting between them. Germline V lookup: CDR1 LNHDA, CDR2 SQIVND (reference sequence). The CDR3 loop spans 14 amino acids. The CDR3 DNA follows: TGTGCCAGTAGTATAGCAGCGGCGAACACTGAAGCTTTCTTT. Translating it yields CASSIAAANTEAFF.

This chain links TRBV5-8 with TRBJ1-2; 7 positions match TRBD1. The germline V gene encodes CDR1 SGHTS and CDR2 YDEGEE. V dropped 5 bases and J dropped 1; count of bases not matched to a gene: 8. The CDR3 loop spans 15 amino acids. The CDR3 nucleotides are TGTGCCAGCAGGCAAACCGGGACAGTTAACTATGGCTACACCTTC. Protein sequence: CASRQTGTVNYGYTF.

The chain recombines TRBV2 with TRBJ2-5; D perhaps matches TRBD1 (5 bases). The ends were cut back, 7 bases at V and 2 bases at J, with 8 bases in the middle. CDR1 and CDR2 from the germline V gene are SNHLY and FYNNEI. CDR3 length: 12 residues. Here the CDR3 DNA reads TGTGCCAGCAAACAGGAACAAGAGACCCAGTACTTC. Translated, it gives CASKQEQETQYF.

The chain couples TRBV18 to TRBJ1-2, with D hard to call. Looked up from germline, CDR1 is KGHSH and CDR2 is LQKENI. Trimming left V 3 bases short and J 6 bases short, with 11 bases between. The CDR3 is 13 residues long. The chain's CDR3 is CASSPTEIHGYTF. CDR3 coding DNA: TGTGCCAGCTCACCGACGGAGATTCATGGCTACACCTTC.

The chain links TRBV11-3 to TRBJ1-3, with D unclear. The CDR3 has 16 amino acids. V was shortened by 1 base and J by 0 bases, with 10 bases between the two germline ends. In germline, CDR1 is SGHNT, CDR2 YENEEA. The CDR3 region has the DNA TGTGCCAGCAGCTTAGGGTATGGAGTCTCTGGAAACACCATATATTTT. Its protein product is CASSLGYGVSGNTIYF.

The chain combines TRBV2 with TRBJ2-3; weak D call: TRBD1 (5 bases). The CDR3 sequence is 14 residues long. V was cut by 7 bases and J by 3 bases, with 14 bases left in between. Germline V CDR1 and CDR2: SNHLY, FYNNEI. CDR3: CASKGDVITDTQYF. In DNA form, the CDR3 reads TGTGCCAGCAAAGGGGATGTCATTACAGATACGCAGTATTTT.

The chain has TRBV18 and TRBJ2-1; 10 bases map to TRBD2. Germline loops: CDR1 KGHSH, CDR2 LQKENI. V dropped 3 bases and J dropped 9; count of bases not matched to a gene: 8. The CDR3 length is 15 residues. CDR3 nucleotides: TGTGCCAGCTCACCTCTAGCGGGGGAAGTAAGTGAGCAGTTCTTC. Encoded protein: CASSPLAGEVSEQFF.

CDR3 residues: CASSPEARRTQYF. CDR3 sequence (DNA): TGTGCCAGCAGCCCCGAGGCCCGGAGGACCCAGTACTTC. This chain links TRBV7-9 with TRBJ2-5; no reliable D call. The CDR3 loop spans 13 amino acids. V was trimmed by 5 bases and J by 7 bases, leaving 14 bases between them. Germline V gene data show CDR1 as SEHNR and CDR2 as FQNEAQ (reference sequence).

The chain couples TRBV7-3 to TRBJ2-5; 10 bases align to TRBD1. V dropped 4 bases and J dropped 5; count of bases not matched to a gene: 4. Germline V CDR1 and CDR2: SGHTA, FQGTGA. CDR3 length equals 14 residues. For the CDR3, the DNA is TGTGCCAGCAGCTCCGCGGGACAGGGGGAGACCCAGTACTTC. It translates to CASSSAGQGETQYF.

This chain uses TRBV7-2 with TRBJ2-7; TRBD2 aligns across 9 bases. CDR1 is SGHTA, CDR2 FQGNSA, per germline. V trimming: 7 bases; J trimming: 3 bases; junction bases outside the gene matches: 10. The CDR3 has 15 residues. The CDR3 reads CASTVGGTSLYEQYF. For the CDR3, the DNA is TGTGCCAGCACCGTAGGGGGGACTAGCCTCTACGAGCAGTACTTC.